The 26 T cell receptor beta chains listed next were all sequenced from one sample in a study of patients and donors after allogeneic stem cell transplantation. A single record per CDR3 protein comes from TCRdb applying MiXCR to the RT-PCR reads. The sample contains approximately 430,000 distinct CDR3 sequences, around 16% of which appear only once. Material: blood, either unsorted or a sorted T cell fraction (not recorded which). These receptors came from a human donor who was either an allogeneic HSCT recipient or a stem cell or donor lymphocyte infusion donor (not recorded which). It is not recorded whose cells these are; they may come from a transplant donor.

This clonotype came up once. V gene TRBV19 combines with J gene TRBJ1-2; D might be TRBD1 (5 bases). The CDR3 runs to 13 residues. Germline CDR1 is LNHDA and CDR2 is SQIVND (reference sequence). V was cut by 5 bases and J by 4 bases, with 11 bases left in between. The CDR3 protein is CASSWGTVYGYTF. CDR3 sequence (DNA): TGTGCCAGTAGTTGGGGCACCGTCTATGGCTACACCTTC.

Written as DNA, the CDR3 is TGTGCCAGCAGTTTAGGGCCCGGGGCCAGCTCCTACGAGCAGTACTTC. This encodes CASSLGPGASSYEQYF. The chain couples TRBV12-3 or TRBV12-4 to TRBJ2-7; the D call may be TRBD1 or TRBD2 (5 bases each). The CDR3 length is 16 residues. The germline V and J ends were trimmed by 1 base and 0 bases, with 13 bases remaining between them.

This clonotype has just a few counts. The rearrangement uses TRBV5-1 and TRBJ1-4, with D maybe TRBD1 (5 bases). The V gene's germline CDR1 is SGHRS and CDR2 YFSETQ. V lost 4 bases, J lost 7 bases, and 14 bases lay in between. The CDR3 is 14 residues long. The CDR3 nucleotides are TGCGCCAGCAGCAAGGGAGACAGAGGTGAAAAACTGTTTTTT. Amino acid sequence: CASSKGDRGEKLFF.

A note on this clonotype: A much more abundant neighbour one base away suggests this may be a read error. This CDR3 is CASSLNLHTEAFF. In DNA form, the CDR3 reads TGTGCCAGCAGCTTAAACCTGCACACTGAAGCTTTCTTT. The rearrangement joins TRBV7-2 to TRBJ1-1; D remains unclear. Between the trimmed V and J ends, which lost 2 bases and 3 bases, there was a span of 7 bases. CDR3 size: 13 residues. Germline CDR1 SGHTA, CDR2 FQGNSA.

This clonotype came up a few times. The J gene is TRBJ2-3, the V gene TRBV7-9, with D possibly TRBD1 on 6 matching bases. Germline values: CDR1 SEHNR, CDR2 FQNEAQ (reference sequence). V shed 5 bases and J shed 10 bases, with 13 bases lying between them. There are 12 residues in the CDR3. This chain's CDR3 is CASSPGQKAQYF. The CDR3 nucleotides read TGTGCCAGCAGCCCAGGACAGAAAGCGCAGTATTTT.

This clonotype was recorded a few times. As DNA, the CDR3 is TGCGCCAGCAGCCATGACGACAGAGATACCTACGAGCAGTACTTC. Its protein product is CASSHDDRDTYEQYF. The V call is TRBV4-3, the J call TRBJ2-7; possibly TRBD1 for D (5 bases). Per germline, CDR1 LGHNA and CDR2 YSLEER. V was clipped by 3 bases and J by 2 bases, with 14 bases between them. The CDR3 loop spans 15 amino acids.

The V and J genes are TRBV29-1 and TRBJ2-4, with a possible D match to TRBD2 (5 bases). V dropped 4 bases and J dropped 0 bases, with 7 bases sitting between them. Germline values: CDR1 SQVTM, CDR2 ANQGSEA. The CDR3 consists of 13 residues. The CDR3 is CSVGAGAKNIQYF. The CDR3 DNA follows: TGCAGCGTTGGGGCGGGAGCCAAAAACATTCAGTACTTC.

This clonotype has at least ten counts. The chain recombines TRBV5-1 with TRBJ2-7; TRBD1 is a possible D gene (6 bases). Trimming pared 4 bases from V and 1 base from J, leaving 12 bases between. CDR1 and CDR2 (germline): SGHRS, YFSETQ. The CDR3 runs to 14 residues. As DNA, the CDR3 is TGCGCCAGCAGCCCTGGACAGAGTTCCTACGAGCAGTACTTC. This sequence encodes CASSPGQSSYEQYF.

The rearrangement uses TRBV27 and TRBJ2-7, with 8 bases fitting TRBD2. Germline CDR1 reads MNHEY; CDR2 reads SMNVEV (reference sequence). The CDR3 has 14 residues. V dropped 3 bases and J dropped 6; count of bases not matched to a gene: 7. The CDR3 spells CASSFGGGPSEQYF. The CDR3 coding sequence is TGTGCCAGCAGTTTCGGGGGGGGGCCTTCCGAGCAGTACTTC.

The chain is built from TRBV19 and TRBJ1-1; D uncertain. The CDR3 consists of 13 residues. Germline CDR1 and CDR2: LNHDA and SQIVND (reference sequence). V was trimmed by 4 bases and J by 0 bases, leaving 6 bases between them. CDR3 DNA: TGTGCCAGTAGTACGGTCATGAACACTGAAGCTTTCTTT. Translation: CASSTVMNTEAFF.

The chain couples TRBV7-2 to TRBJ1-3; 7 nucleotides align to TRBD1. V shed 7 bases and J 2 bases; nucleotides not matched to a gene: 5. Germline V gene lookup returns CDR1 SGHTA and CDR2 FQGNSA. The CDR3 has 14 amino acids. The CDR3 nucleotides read TGTGCCAGCACCAGGGGGAATGCTGGAAACACCATATATTTT. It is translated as CASTRGNAGNTIYF.

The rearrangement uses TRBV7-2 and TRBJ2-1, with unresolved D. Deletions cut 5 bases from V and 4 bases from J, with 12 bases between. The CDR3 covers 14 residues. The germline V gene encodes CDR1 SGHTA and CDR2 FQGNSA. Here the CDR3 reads CASSPPNVYNEQFF. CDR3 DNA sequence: TGTGCCAGCAGCCCCCCCAACGTATACAATGAGCAGTTCTTC.

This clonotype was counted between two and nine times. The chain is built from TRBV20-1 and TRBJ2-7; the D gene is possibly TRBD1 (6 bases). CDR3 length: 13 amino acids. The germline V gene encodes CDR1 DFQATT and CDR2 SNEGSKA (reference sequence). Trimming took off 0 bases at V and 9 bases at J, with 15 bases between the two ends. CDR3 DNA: TGCAGTGCTAGAGATGTGGGGGCTGGGGGGCAGTACTTC. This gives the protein CSARDVGAGGQYF.

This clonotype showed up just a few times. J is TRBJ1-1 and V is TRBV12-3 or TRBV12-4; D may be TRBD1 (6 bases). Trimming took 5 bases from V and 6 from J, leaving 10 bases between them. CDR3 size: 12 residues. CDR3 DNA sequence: TGTGCCAGCAGTGGACAGAAGGCTGAAGCTTTCTTT. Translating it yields CASSGQKAEAFF.

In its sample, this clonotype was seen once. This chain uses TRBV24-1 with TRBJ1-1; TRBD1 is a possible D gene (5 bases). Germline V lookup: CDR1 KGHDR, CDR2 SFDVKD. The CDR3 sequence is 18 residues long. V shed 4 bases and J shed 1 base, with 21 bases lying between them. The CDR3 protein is CATSDPPTRGGGNTEAFF. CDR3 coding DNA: TGTGCCACCAGTGACCCCCCTACAAGGGGTGGTGGGAACACTGAAGCTTTCTTT.

CDR3 coding DNA: TGCAGCGTTGCCCGGGACGCGAAGGAGACCCAGTACTTC. It codes for CSVARDAKETQYF. V and J are TRBV29-1 and TRBJ2-5; D is tentatively TRBD1 or TRBD2 (5 bases each). Germline V CDR1 and CDR2: SQVTM, ANQGSEA. Trimming took 4 bases from V and 5 from J, leaving 14 bases between them. The CDR3 runs 13 residues.

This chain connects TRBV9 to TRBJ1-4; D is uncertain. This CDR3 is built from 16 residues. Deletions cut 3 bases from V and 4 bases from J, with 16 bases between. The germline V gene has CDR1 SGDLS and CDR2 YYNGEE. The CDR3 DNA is TGTGCCAGCAGCGCCTCTTCGCAGAGCTTTAATGAAAAACTGTTTTTT. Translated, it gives CASSASSQSFNEKLFF.

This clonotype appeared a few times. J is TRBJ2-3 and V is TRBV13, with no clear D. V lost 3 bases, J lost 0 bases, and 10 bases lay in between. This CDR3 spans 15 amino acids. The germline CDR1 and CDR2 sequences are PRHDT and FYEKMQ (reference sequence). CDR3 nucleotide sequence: TGTGCCAGCAGCTTCGAAGAAACTAGCACAGATACGCAGTATTTT. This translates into CASSFEETSTDTQYF. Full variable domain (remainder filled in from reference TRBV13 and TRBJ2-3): AAGVIQSPRHLIKEKRETATLKCYPIPRHDTVYWYQQGPGQDPQFLISFYEKMQSDKGSIPDRFSAQQFSDYHSELNMSSLELGDSALYFCASSFEETSTDTQYFGPGTRLTVL.

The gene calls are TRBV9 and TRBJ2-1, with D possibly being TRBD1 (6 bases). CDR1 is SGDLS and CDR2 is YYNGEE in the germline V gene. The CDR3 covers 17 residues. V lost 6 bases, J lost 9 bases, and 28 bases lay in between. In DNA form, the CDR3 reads TGTGCCAGCAACACTCTCTCCTTAGGGGGATTCATAAGTGAGCAGTTCTTC. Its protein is CASNTLSLGGFISEQFF. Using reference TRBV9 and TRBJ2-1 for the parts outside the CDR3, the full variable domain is DSGVTQTPKHLITATGQRVTLRCSPRSGDLSVYWYQQSLDQGLQFLIQYYNGEERAKGNILERFSAQQFPDLHSELNLSSLELGDSALYFCASNTLSLGGFISEQFFGPGTRLTVL.

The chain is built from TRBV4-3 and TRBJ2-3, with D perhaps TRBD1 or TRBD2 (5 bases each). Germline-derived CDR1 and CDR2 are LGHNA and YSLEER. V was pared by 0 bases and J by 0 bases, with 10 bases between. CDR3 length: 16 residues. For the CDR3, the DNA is TGCGCCAGCAGCCAAGATCTGGGGGTTAGCACAGATACGCAGTATTTT. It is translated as CASSQDLGVSTDTQYF.

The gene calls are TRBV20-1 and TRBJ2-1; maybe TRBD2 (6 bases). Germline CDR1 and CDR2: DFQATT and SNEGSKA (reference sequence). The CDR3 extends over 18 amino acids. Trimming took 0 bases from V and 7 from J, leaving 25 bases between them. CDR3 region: CSARDPGRVGGRNNEQFF. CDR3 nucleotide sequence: TGCAGTGCTAGAGATCCGGGGCGAGTAGGAGGGAGAAATAATGAGCAGTTCTTC.

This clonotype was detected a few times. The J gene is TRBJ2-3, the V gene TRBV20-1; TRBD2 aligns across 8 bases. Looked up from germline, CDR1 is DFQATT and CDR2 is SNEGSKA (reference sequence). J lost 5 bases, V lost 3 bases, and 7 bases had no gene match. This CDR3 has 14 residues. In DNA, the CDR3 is TGCAGTGCTAGTACCGGGAGGGCCAGAGATACGCAGTATTTT. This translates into CSASTGRARDTQYF.

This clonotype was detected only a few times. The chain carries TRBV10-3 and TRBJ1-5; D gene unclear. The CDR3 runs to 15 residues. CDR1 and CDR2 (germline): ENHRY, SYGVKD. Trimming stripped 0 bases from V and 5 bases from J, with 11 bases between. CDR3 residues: CAISESTQTDQPQHF. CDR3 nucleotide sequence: TGTGCCATCAGTGAGTCGACACAGACGGATCAGCCCCAGCATTTT.

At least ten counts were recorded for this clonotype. The CDR3 region is CASSLRSGGRNNEQFF. CDR3 DNA sequence: TGCGCCAGCAGCCTTAGGTCGGGGGGACGCAACAATGAGCAGTTCTTC. This chain uses TRBV4-3 with TRBJ2-1, with 7 bases identical to TRBD2. Germline CDR1 LGHNA, CDR2 YSLEER. CDR3 length equals 16 residues. J gave up 5 bases and V 4 bases, and 11 bases lay outside the gene matches.

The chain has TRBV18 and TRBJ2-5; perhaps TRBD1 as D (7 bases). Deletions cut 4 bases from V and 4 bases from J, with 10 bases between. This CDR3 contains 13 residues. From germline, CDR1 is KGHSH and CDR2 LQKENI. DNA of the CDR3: TGTGCCAGCTCACGACAGGGAGGAGAGACCCAGTACTTC. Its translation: CASSRQGGETQYF.

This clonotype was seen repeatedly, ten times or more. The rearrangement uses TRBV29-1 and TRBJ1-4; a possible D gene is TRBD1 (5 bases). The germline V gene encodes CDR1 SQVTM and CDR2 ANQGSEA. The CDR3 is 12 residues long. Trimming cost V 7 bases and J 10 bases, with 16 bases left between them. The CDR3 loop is CSGTGGEGKLFF. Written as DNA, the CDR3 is TGCAGCGGTACAGGCGGGGAGGGAAAACTGTTTTTT.